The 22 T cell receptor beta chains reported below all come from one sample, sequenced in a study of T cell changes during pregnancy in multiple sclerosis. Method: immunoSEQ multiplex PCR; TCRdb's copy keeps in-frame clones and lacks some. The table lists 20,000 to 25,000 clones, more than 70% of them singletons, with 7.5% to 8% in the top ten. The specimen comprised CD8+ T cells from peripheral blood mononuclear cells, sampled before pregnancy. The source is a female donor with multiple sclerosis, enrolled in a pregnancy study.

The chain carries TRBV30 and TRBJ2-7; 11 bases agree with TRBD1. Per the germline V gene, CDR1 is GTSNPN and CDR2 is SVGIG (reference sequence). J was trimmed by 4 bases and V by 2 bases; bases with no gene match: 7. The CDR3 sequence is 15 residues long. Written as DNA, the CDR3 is TGTGCCTGGAGTCCGCCCGGGACAGGGGGATACGAGCAGTACTTC. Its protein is CAWSPPGTGGYEQYF.

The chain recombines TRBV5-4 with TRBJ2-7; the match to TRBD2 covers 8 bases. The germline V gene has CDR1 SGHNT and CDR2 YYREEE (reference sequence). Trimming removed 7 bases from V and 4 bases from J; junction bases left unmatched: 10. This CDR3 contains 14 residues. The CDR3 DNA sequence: TGTGCCAGCGCCTCAGGGACTAGAGCTTACGAGCAGTACTTC. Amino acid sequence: CASASGTRAYEQYF. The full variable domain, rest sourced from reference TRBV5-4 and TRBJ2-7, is ETGVTQSPTHLIKTRGQQVTLRCSSQSGHNTVSWYQQALGQGPQFIFQYYREEENGRGNFPPRFSGLQFPNYSSELNVNALELDDSALYLCASASGTRAYEQYFGPGTRLTVT.

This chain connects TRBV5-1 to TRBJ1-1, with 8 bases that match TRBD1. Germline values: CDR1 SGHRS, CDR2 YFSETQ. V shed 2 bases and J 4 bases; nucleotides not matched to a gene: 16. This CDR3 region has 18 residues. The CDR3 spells CASSFLPGVQGDSTEAFF. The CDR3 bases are TGCGCCAGCAGCTTTTTACCCGGAGTACAGGGGGACAGCACTGAAGCTTTCTTT.

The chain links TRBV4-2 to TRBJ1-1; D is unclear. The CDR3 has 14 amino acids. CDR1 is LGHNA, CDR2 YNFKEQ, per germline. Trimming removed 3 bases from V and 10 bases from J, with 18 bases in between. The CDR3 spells CASSHPSGLLGAFF. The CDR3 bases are TGTGCCAGCAGCCACCCCTCGGGTTTACTAGGAGCTTTCTTT.

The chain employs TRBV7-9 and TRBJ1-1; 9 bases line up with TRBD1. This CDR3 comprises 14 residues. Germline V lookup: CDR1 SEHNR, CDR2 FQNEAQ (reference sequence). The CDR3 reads CVVGRDRVITEAFF. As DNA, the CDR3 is TGTGTCGTAGGCCGGGACAGGGTAATCACTGAAGCTTTCTTT.

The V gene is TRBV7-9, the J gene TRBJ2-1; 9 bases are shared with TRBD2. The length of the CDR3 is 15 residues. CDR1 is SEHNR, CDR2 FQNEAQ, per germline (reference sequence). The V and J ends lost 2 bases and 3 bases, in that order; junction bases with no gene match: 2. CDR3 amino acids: CASSLSSGSYNEQFF. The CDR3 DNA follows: TGTGCCAGCAGCTTAAGTAGCGGGAGCTACAATGAGCAGTTCTTC.

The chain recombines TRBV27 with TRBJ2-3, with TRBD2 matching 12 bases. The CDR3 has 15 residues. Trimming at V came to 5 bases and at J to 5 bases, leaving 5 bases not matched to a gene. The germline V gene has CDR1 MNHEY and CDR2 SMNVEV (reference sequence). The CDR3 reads CASSLRLAGVDTQYF. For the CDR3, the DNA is TGTGCCAGCAGTCTGCGACTAGCGGGAGTAGATACGCAGTATTTT.

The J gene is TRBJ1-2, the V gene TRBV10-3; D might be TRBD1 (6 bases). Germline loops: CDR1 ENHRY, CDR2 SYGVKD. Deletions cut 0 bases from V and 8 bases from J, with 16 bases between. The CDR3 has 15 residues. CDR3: CAISESGQDSLGYTF. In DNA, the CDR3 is TGTGCCATCAGTGAGTCGGGACAAGACAGCCTCGGCTACACCTTC.

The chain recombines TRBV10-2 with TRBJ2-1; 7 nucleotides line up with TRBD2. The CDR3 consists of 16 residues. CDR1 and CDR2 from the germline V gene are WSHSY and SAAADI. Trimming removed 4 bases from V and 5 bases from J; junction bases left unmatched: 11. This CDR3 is CASSGTRPYADNEQFF. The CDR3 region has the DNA TGCGCCAGCAGTGGGACTAGACCCTACGCTGACAATGAGCAGTTCTTC.

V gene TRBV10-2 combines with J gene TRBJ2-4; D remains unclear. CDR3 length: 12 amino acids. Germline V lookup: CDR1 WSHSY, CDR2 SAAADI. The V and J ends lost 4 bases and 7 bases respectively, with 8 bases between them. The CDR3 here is CASSGSGNIQYF. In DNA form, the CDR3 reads TGCGCCAGCAGTGGGAGTGGTAACATTCAGTACTTC.

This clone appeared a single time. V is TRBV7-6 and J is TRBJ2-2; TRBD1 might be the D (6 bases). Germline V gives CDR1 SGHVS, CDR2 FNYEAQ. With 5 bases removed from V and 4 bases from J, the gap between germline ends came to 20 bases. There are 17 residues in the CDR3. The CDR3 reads CASSLTIQGSGTGELFF. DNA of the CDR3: TGTGCCAGCAGCCTAACGATTCAGGGGTCAGGCACCGGGGAGCTGTTTTTT.

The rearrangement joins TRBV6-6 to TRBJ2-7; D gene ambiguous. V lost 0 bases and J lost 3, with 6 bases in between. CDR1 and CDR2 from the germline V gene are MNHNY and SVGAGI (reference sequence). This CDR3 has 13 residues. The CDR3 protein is CASSYSKSYEQYF. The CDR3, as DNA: TGTGCCAGCAGTTACTCGAAGAGCTACGAGCAGTACTTC.

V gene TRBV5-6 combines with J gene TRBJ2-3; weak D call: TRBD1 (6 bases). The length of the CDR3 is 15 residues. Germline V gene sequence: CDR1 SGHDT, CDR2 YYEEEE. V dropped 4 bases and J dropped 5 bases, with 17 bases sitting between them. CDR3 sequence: CASSPRWPGEDTQYF. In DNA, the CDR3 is TGTGCCAGCAGCCCCCGATGGCCAGGGGAAGATACGCAGTATTTT.

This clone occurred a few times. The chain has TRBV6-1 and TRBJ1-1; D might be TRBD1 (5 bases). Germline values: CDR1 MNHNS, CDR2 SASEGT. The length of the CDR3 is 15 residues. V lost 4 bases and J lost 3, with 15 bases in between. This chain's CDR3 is CASSAPGKGYTEAFF. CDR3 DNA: TGTGCCAGCAGTGCCCCAGGGAAGGGGTACACTGAAGCTTTCTTT.

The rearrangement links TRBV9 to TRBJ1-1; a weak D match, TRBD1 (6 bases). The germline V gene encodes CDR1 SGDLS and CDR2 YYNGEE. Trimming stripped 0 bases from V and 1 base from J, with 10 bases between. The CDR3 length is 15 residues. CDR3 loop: CASSVEGGRNTEAFF. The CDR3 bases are TGTGCCAGCAGCGTAGAGGGGGGGAGGAACACTGAAGCTTTCTTT.

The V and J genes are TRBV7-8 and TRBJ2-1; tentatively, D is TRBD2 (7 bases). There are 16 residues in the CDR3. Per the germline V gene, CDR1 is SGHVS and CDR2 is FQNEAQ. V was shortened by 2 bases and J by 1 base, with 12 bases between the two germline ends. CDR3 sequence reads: CASSLWGGLSYNEQFF. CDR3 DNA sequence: TGTGCCAGCAGCTTATGGGGGGGGCTATCCTACAATGAGCAGTTCTTC.

This chain's CDR3 is CASSLFSNEKLFF. In DNA, the CDR3 is TGTGCCAGCAGCTTGTTCTCCAATGAAAAACTGTTTTTT. V and J are TRBV5-6 and TRBJ1-4; D remains ambiguous. Trimming took off 1 base at V and 5 bases at J, with 6 bases between the two ends. Germline CDR1 reads SGHDT; CDR2 reads YYEEEE. The CDR3 spans 13 residues. The full variable domain, completed using reference TRBV5-6 and TRBJ1-4, is DAGVTQSPTHLIKTRGQQVTLRCSPKSGHDTVSWYQQALGQGPQFIFQYYEEEERQRGNFPDRFSGHQFPNYSSELNVNALLLGDSALYLCASSLFSNEKLFFGSGTQLSVL.

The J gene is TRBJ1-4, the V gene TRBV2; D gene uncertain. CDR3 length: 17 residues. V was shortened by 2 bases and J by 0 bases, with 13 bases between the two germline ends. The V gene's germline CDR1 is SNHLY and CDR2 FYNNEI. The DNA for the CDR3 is TGTGCCAGCAGTGAACACGGGATTGTTGCAACTAATGAAAAACTGTTTTTT. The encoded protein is CASSEHGIVATNEKLFF.

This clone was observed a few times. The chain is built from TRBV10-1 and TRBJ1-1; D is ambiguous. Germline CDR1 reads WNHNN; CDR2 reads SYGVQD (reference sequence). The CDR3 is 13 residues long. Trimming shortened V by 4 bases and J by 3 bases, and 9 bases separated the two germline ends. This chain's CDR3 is CASSGEGYTEAFF. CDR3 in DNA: TGCGCCAGCAGTGGGGAGGGCTACACTGAAGCTTTCTTT.

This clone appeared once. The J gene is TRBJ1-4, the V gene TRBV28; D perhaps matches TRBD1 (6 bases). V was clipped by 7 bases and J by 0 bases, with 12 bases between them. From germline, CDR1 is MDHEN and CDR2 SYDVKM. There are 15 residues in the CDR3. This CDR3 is CASTPRTATNEKLFF. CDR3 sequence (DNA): TGTGCCAGCACTCCTCGGACAGCAACTAATGAAAAACTGTTTTTT. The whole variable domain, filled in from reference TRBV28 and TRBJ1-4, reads DVKVTQSSRYLVKRTGEKVFLECVQDMDHENMFWYRQDPGLGLRLIYFSYDVKMKEKGDIPEGYSVSREKKERFSLILESASTNQTSMYLCASTPRTATNEKLFFGSGTQLSVL.

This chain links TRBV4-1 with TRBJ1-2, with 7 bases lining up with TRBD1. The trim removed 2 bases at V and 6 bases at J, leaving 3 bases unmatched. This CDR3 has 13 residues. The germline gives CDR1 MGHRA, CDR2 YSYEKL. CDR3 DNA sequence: TGCGCCAGCAGCCAATCAGGGGGGAATGGCTACACCTTC. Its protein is CASSQSGGNGYTF.

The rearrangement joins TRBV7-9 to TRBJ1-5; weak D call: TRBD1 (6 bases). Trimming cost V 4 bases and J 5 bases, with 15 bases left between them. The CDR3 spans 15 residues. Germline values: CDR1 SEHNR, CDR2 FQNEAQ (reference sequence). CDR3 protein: CASSSTGAGDQPQHF. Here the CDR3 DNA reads TGTGCCAGCAGCTCAACCGGGGCAGGGGATCAGCCCCAGCATTTT.